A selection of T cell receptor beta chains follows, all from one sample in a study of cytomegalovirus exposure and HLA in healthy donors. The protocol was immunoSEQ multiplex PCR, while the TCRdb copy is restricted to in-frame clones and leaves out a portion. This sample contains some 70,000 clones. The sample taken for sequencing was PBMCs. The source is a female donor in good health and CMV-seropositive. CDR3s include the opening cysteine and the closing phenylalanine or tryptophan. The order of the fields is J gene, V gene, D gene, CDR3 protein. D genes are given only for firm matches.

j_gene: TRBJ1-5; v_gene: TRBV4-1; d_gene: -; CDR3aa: CASSPLGGLDQPQHF
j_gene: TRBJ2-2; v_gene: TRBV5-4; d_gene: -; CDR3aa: CASSLGRRGTGELFF
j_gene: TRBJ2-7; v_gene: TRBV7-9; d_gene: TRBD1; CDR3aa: CASSLHDRDGEQYF
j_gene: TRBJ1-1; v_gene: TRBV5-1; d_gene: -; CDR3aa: CASKLERGTKAFF
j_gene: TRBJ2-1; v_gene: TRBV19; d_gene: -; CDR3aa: CASSVSGLGGEQFF
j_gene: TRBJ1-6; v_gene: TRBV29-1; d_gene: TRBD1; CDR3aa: CSAGTGPNSPLHF
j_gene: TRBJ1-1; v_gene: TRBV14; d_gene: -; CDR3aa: CASSHIFGTEAFF
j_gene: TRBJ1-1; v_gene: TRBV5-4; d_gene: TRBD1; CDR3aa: CASSLQGGTEAFF
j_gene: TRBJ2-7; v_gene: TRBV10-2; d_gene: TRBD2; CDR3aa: CASRRLAGGAYEQYF
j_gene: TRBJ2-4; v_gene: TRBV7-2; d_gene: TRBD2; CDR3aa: CASSLGPGGGLYIQYF
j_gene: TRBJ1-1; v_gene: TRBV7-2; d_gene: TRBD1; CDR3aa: CASSAQWTGGGEAFF
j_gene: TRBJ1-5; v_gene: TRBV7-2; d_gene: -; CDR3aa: CASSLAGRDDQPQHF
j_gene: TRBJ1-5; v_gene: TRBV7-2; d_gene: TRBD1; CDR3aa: CASSLLDRDGQPQHF
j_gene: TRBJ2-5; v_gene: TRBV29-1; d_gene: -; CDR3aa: CSKPTAQETQYF
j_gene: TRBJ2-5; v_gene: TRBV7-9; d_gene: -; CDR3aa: CASSPQGRAQETQYF
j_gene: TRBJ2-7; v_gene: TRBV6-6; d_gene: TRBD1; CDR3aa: CASSRYRTGGWYEQYF
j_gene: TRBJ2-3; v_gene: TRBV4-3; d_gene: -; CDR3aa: CASSQAPPKGTQDTQYF